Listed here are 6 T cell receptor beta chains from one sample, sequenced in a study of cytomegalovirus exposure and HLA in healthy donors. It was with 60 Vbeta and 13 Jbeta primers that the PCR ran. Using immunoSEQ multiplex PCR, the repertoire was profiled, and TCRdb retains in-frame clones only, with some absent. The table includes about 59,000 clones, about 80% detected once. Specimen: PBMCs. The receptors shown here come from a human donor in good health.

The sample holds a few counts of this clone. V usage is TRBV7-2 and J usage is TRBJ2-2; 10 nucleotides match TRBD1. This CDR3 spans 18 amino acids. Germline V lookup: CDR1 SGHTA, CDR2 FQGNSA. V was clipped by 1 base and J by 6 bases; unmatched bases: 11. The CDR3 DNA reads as TGTGCCAGCAGCTTAGGGCCCCCGGGACAGGGGAAGGCCGGGGAGCTGTTTTTT. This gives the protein CASSLGPPGQGKAGELFF.

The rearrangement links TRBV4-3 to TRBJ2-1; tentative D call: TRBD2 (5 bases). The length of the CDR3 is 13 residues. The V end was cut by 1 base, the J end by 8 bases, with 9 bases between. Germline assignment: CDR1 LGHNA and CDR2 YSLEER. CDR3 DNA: TGCGCCAGCAGCCAAGTTCTAGCATATGAGCAGTTCTTC. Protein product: CASSQVLAYEQFF.

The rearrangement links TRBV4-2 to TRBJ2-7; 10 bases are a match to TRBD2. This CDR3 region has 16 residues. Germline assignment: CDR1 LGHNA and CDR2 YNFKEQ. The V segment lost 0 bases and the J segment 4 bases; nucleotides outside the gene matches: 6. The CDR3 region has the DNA TGTGCCAGCAGCCAAGACGAAGCGGGGGGGTCTTACGAGCAGTACTTC. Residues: CASSQDEAGGSYEQYF.

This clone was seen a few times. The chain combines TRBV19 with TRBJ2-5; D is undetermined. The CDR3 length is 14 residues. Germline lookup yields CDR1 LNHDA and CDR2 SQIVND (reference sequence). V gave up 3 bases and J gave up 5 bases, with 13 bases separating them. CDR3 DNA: TGTGCCAGTAGTATCAGGTCACTTCCGGAGACCCAGTACTTC. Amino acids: CASSIRSLPETQYF.

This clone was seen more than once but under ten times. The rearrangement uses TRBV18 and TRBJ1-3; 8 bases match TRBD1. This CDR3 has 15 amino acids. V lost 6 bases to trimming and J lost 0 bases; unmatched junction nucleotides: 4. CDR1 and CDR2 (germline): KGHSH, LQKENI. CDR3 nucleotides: TGTGCCAGCTCGCGACAGGGGCCCTCTGGAAACACCATATATTTT. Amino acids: CASSRQGPSGNTIYF.

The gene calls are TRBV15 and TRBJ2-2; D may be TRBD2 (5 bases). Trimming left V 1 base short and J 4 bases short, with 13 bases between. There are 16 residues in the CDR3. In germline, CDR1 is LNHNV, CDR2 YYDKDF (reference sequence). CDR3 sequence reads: CATSRGRGFSTGELFF. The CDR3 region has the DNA TGTGCCACCAGCAGAGGGAGAGGGTTTAGCACCGGGGAGCTGTTTTTT.